A single sample is the source of the 23 T cell receptor beta chains below, sequenced in a study of cytomegalovirus exposure and HLA in healthy donors. The study ran its PCR with 60 Vbeta and 13 Jbeta primers. Produced via immunoSEQ multiplex PCR; TCRdb's table is partial and in-frame only. The top ten clones hold less than 3.5% of a sample with roughly 200,000 clones, roughly four fifths of them seen once. Sequencing was performed on PBMCs. The receptors were sampled from a woman aged 35 to 49 in good health and CMV-seronegative.

The chain recombines TRBV10-3 with TRBJ2-2; maybe TRBD2 (5 bases). The length of the CDR3 is 16 residues. V was trimmed by 3 bases and J by 4 bases, leaving 15 bases between them. Germline CDR1 and CDR2: ENHRY and SYGVKD. The CDR3 protein is CAISDSTSGLTGELFF. The CDR3 DNA is TGTGCCATCAGTGATTCAACCAGCGGCCTCACCGGGGAGCTGTTTTTT.

Written as DNA, the CDR3 is TGTGCCATCAGCCTACCTAGTACAGATACGCAGTATTTT. Protein: CAISLPSTDTQYF. The chain recombines TRBV10-3 with TRBJ2-3; no firm D call. The CDR3 has 13 residues. CDR1 and CDR2 from the germline V gene are ENHRY and SYGVKD. The ends were cut back, 6 bases at V and 3 bases at J, with 10 bases in the middle.

This clone was seen only once. This chain uses TRBV29-1 with TRBJ2-1, with TRBD2 matching over 10 bases. The germline CDR1 and CDR2 sequences are SQVTM and ANQGSEA. The CDR3 loop spans 14 amino acids. V dropped 2 bases and J dropped 6; count of bases not matched to a gene: 4. CDR3 nucleotides: TGCAGCGTTGAATCTAGCGGGAGTCCCAATGAGCAGTTCTTC. It encodes CSVESSGSPNEQFF.

This rearrangement joins TRBV7-9 to TRBJ2-1; tentative D call: TRBD2 (6 bases). Germline V gene sequence: CDR1 SEHNR, CDR2 FQNEAQ (reference sequence). The V gene lost 4 bases and the J gene lost 10 bases, with 20 bases spanning the gap. The CDR3 totals 15 residues. CDR3 sequence reads: CASSSTSFSIGEQFF. CDR3 in DNA: TGTGCCAGCAGCTCGACTAGTTTTTCAATTGGGGAGCAGTTCTTC.

The chain combines TRBV27 with TRBJ2-3; possible D gene TRBD1, 6 bases. Per the germline V gene, CDR1 is MNHEY and CDR2 is SMNVEV (reference sequence). The CDR3 loop spans 15 amino acids. Trimming pared 4 bases from V and 3 bases from J, leaving 14 bases between. For the CDR3, the DNA is TGTGCCAGCAGTTGGACACAGGGTTGGACAGATACGCAGTATTTT. It is translated as CASSWTQGWTDTQYF.

The chain carries TRBV2 and TRBJ2-7, with D tentatively TRBD2 (6 bases). Germline-derived CDR1 and CDR2 are SNHLY and FYNNEI. This CDR3 is 15 amino acids long. Trimming pared 0 bases from V and 3 bases from J, leaving 12 bases between. In DNA, the CDR3 is TGTGCCAGCAGTGAAGCTGGAGCGGGCCTCTACGAGCAGTACTTC. Translation gives CASSEAGAGLYEQYF.

In its sample, this clone was seen a few times. This chain uses TRBV28 with TRBJ1-2; D is possibly TRBD1 (5 bases). The V end lost 3 bases, the J end lost 3 bases, and 23 bases lay between the germline ends. The CDR3 is 18 residues long. Germline CDR1 and CDR2: MDHEN and SYDVKM. DNA for the CDR3: TGTGCCAGCAGTTTGTTAGGGGCGCTTGAAGGGGTGGACTATGGCTACACCTTC. Amino acid sequence: CASSLLGALEGVDYGYTF.

This chain links TRBV7-8 with TRBJ2-7; 12 bases line up with TRBD2. Germline CDR1 and CDR2: SGHVS and FQNEAQ. With 1 base clipped from V and 4 bases from J, the junction kept 5 bases outside the gene matches. The CDR3 covers 16 residues. The CDR3 is CASSLVGLAGIYEQYF. CDR3 DNA sequence: TGTGCCAGCAGCTTAGTTGGACTAGCGGGAATATACGAGCAGTACTTC.

The rearrangement links TRBV7-2 to TRBJ2-4; D gene unclear. V was cut by 6 bases and J by 0 bases, with 15 bases left in between. This CDR3 region has 16 residues. Germline V CDR1 and CDR2: SGHTA, FQGNSA. The CDR3 DNA is TGTGCCAGCAGTCCTATCGCCACTGGAGCCAAAAACATTCAGTACTTC. Translating it yields CASSPIATGAKNIQYF. Variable domain in full (rest from reference TRBV7-2 and TRBJ2-4): GAGVSQSPSNKVTEKGKDVELRCDPISGHTALYWYRQSLGQGLEFLIYFQGNSAPDKSGLPSDRFSAERTGGSVSTLTIQRTQQEDSAVYLCASSPIATGAKNIQYFGAGTRLSVL.

This clone has a single count. The genes are TRBV5-1 and TRBJ2-1, with 12 bases aligning to TRBD2. The CDR3 totals 15 residues. Germline V gene data show CDR1 as SGHRS and CDR2 as YFSETQ. V lost 3 bases, J lost 6 bases, and 4 bases stayed unmatched. CDR3 in DNA: TGCGCCAGCAGCTCAGGACTAGCGGGGTTCAATGAGCAGTTCTTC. Translation: CASSSGLAGFNEQFF.

The chain links TRBV28 to TRBJ1-3; 10 positions match TRBD1. V was clipped by 3 bases and J by 0 bases; unmatched bases: 11. This CDR3 region has 19 residues. CDR1 MDHEN and CDR2 SYDVKM come from the germline V gene. CDR3 sequence reads: CASSFAGTGDRNSGNTIYF. CDR3 nucleotides: TGTGCCAGCAGTTTCGCCGGGACAGGGGACAGGAACTCTGGAAACACCATATATTTT.

The chain uses TRBV10-3 and TRBJ2-1; D possibly corresponds to TRBD1 (5 bases). This CDR3 spans 11 amino acids. The germline V gene has CDR1 ENHRY and CDR2 SYGVKD. Trimming stripped 10 bases from V and 6 bases from J, with 10 bases between. The CDR3: CATRQSNEQFF. The CDR3 region has the DNA TGTGCCACTAGACAGAGCAATGAGCAGTTCTTC.

The chain is built from TRBV27 and TRBJ1-2, with TRBD1 identical over 7 bases. The length of the CDR3 is 14 residues. V shed 5 bases, J shed 2 bases, and the junction held 5 bases outside the gene matches. CDR1 and CDR2 from the germline V gene are MNHEY and SMNVEV (reference sequence). CDR3 DNA sequence: TGTGCCAGCAGTACAAGGACAGGAAACTATGGCTACACCTTC. Translated, it gives CASSTRTGNYGYTF.

V gene TRBV6-4 combines with J gene TRBJ1-5; 7 nucleotides align to TRBD1. V shed 5 bases, J shed 6 bases, and the junction held 13 bases outside the gene matches. Germline V gene sequence: CDR1 MRHNA, CDR2 SNTAGT. The CDR3 is made up of 16 amino acids. DNA of the CDR3: TGTGCCAGCAGTAACTGGACAGGTGCCCCCGGTCAGCCCCAGCATTTT. The encoded protein is CASSNWTGAPGQPQHF.

The table lists this clone with a few counts. The gene calls are TRBV20-1 and TRBJ1-2, with D unresolved. The CDR3 spans 11 residues. Germline loops: CDR1 DFQATT, CDR2 SNEGSKA (reference sequence). V was trimmed by 6 bases and J by 8 bases, leaving 13 bases between them. CDR3 sequence reads: CSARGSQGYTF. The CDR3 DNA follows: TGCAGTGCACGGGGTTCGCAGGGCTACACCTTC.

A remark on this clone: Relative to the germline gene, one junction end is altered; a read error may explain this. This chain connects TRBV7-9 to TRBJ2-1; no reliable D call. Germline V gene lookup returns CDR1 SEHNR and CDR2 FQNEAQ (reference sequence). The length of the CDR3 is 13 residues. The CDR3 reads CSSSLVLSNEQFF. The CDR3 bases are TGTTCCAGCAGCTTAGTTTTGAGCAATGAGCAGTTCTTC.

A few counts support this clone. This chain uses TRBV28 with TRBJ2-3; D may be TRBD1 (5 bases). V shed 5 bases and J shed 8 bases, with 17 bases lying between them. The CDR3 consists of 14 residues. The germline gives CDR1 MDHEN, CDR2 SYDVKM. CDR3 bases: TGTGCCAGCAGTATCAGACAACTCCAGGGTACGCAGTATTTT. Translated: CASSIRQLQGTQYF.

The rearrangement uses TRBV27 and TRBJ2-3; 14 bases line up with TRBD2. Germline loops: CDR1 MNHEY, CDR2 SMNVEV (reference sequence). Trimming at V came to 4 bases and at J to 4 bases, leaving 7 bases not matched to a gene. This CDR3 spans 17 amino acids. The CDR3 coding sequence is TGTGCCAGCAGTTGGGAGACTAGCGGGAGGGACCCAGATACGCAGTATTTT. Protein sequence: CASSWETSGRDPDTQYF.

J is TRBJ2-2 and V is TRBV11-2, with D possibly TRBD2 on 5 matching bases. The CDR3 totals 13 residues. Germline assignment: CDR1 SGHAT and CDR2 FQNNGV. Trimming stripped 2 bases from V and 6 bases from J, with 7 bases between. As DNA, the CDR3 is TGTGCCAGCAGCTTACGGAGGTCCGGGGAGCTGTTTTTT. This translates into CASSLRRSGELFF.

The J gene is TRBJ2-1, the V gene TRBV19, with TRBD2 identical over 10 bases. The CDR3 totals 18 residues. Germline V gives CDR1 LNHDA, CDR2 SQIVND (reference sequence). The trim removed 4 bases at V and 2 bases at J, leaving 11 bases unmatched. In nucleotides, the CDR3 is TGTGCCAGTAGTAGTGCGGCGAGCGGGAGGGCCGCCTACAATGAGCAGTTCTTC. This encodes CASSSAASGRAAYNEQFF.

The rearrangement links TRBV27 to TRBJ2-7; TRBD2 matches at 11 bases. V lost 8 bases, J lost 4 bases, and 7 bases stayed unmatched. This CDR3 spans 14 amino acids. CDR1 and CDR2 from the germline V gene are MNHEY and SMNVEV (reference sequence). The CDR3 loop reads CASGWTSGLYEQYF. The CDR3 DNA is TGTGCCAGCGGTTGGACTAGCGGGCTATACGAGCAGTACTTC.

V is TRBV15 and J is TRBJ2-1; 9 nucleotides line up with TRBD2. The CDR3 has 15 amino acids. The V and J ends lost 0 bases and 4 bases, in that order; junction bases with no gene match: 1. Germline V gives CDR1 LNHNV, CDR2 YYDKDF (reference sequence). The CDR3 DNA reads TGTGCCACCAGCAGAGACCTAGCGGGATACAATGAGCAGTTCTTC. Translation: CATSRDLAGYNEQFF.

The V call is TRBV18, the J call TRBJ1-2; possibly TRBD1 for D (5 bases). The CDR3 is made up of 15 amino acids. In germline, CDR1 is KGHSH, CDR2 LQKENI. V was clipped by 3 bases and J by 1 base, with 12 bases between them. CDR3 nucleotides: TGTGCCAGCTCACCTGACAGTGCGATTAACTATGGCTACACCTTC. It specifies CASSPDSAINYGYTF.